The source of this T cell receptor beta chain is a study of cytomegalovirus exposure and HLA in healthy donors. Study findings and constraints: Segments of the TCR beta V type were, in most cases, productive about 87% or about 30% of the time in an earlier analysis. The likely explanation for a cluster of highly shared sequence variants was sequencing artifact.

Nominally healthy donors were sampled, though unrecorded immune exposures were likely. The CDR3 consists of 14 residues. The germline CDR1 and CDR2 sequences are LGHNA and YNFKEQ. J was trimmed by 9 bases and V by 6 bases; bases with no gene match: 6. This clone has only one observation. Antigen specificity is unknown. 60 Vbeta and 13 Jbeta primers were used in PCR. Method: immunoSEQ multiplex PCR; TCRdb's copy keeps in-frame clones and lacks some. This table holds about 160,000 clones, 75% found once. The clonotype comes from a male donor in good health and CMV-seronegative. Sequences were obtained from PBMCs. The chain combines TRBV4-2 with TRBJ1-6; 9 bases fit TRBD1. The CDR3 spells CASSWTGVASPLHF. CDR3 sequence (DNA): TGTGCCAGCAGTTGGACAGGGGTCGCTTCACCCCTCCACTTT.